This passage covers 14 T cell receptor beta chains from one sample sequenced in a study of OX40 agonist ivuxolimab in advanced cancers. The method was immunoSEQ multiplex PCR; TCRdb's version includes in-frame clones alone and lacks a portion of them. The data show under 90,000 clones, less than 95% seen once. Sample: CD4+ or CD8+ T cells sorted from blood, taken in a trial of the OX40 agonist ivuxolimab. These receptors were taken from an adult with an advanced solid tumor such as melanoma, head and neck, liver or kidney cancer.

The CDR3 DNA reads TGTGCCAGCAGTTACCCTGGGGGGGTCAATGAGCAGTTCTTC. It specifies CASSYPGGVNEQFF. The V gene is TRBV28, the J gene TRBJ2-1; 7 positions agree with TRBD2. This CDR3 region has 14 residues. Germline CDR1 and CDR2: MDHEN and SYDVKM. The J segment lost 6 bases and the V segment lost 4 bases, leaving 6 bases of the junction unmatched.

The chain links TRBV28 to TRBJ2-7, with 8 bases that match TRBD2. Germline V gene sequence: CDR1 MDHEN, CDR2 SYDVKM. V dropped 4 bases and J dropped 3; count of bases not matched to a gene: 8. This CDR3 has 15 amino acids. CDR3 sequence reads: CASSSSGLVDYEQYF. The DNA of the CDR3 is TGTGCCAGCAGTTCCTCGGGACTAGTTGACTACGAGCAGTACTTC.

This clone came up once. The genes are TRBV5-5 and TRBJ1-2; D is possibly TRBD1 (5 bases). Trimming shortened V by 4 bases and J by 4 bases, and 11 bases separated the two germline ends. The V gene's germline CDR1 is SGHKS and CDR2 YYEKEE (reference sequence). This CDR3 is built from 13 residues. This CDR3 reads CASSTTDRYGYTF. DNA of the CDR3: TGTGCCAGCAGCACGACAGACCGCTATGGCTACACCTTC.

The V and J genes are TRBV5-1 and TRBJ2-2; either TRBD1 or TRBD2 may fit D (5 bases each). CDR1 is SGHRS, CDR2 YFSETQ, per germline. Trimming left V 7 bases short and J 0 bases short, with 7 bases between. There are 13 residues in the CDR3. This CDR3 reads CASGTPNTGELFF. CDR3 sequence (DNA): TGCGCCAGCGGGACCCCGAACACCGGGGAGCTGTTTTTT.

The V gene is TRBV6-1, the J gene TRBJ1-1; D uncertain. V lost 6 bases to trimming and J lost 1 base, with 12 bases between them. This CDR3 comprises 14 residues. Germline V gene sequence: CDR1 MNHNS, CDR2 SASEGT. CDR3 loop: CASRGRLSNTEAFF. CDR3 sequence (DNA): TGTGCCAGCAGAGGACGGCTGTCGAACACTGAAGCTTTCTTT.

The chain couples TRBV28 to TRBJ2-7, with 7 positions matching TRBD2. Trimming removed 2 bases from V and 7 bases from J; junction bases left unmatched: 5. The CDR3 extends over 13 amino acids. CDR1 is MDHEN, CDR2 SYDVKM, per germline. CDR3 nucleotide sequence: TGTGCCAGCAGTTTAGCGGGGAGGGGAGAGCAGTACTTC. This gives the protein CASSLAGRGEQYF. The complete variable domain, with remaining parts taken from reference TRBV28 and TRBJ2-7, reads DVKVTQSSRYLVKRTGEKVFLECVQDMDHENMFWYRQDPGLGLRLIYFSYDVKMKEKGDIPEGYSVSREKKERFSLILESASTNQTSMYLCASSLAGRGEQYFGPGTRLTVT.

The chain links TRBV9 to TRBJ2-2, with a possible D match to TRBD2 (6 bases). V gave up 3 bases and J gave up 0 bases, with 9 bases separating them. Germline V lookup: CDR1 SGDLS, CDR2 YYNGEE. This CDR3 has 15 residues. The CDR3 DNA reads TGTGCCAGCAGCGAGTGGGGGGCGAACACCGGGGAGCTGTTTTTT. It codes for CASSEWGANTGELFF.

This chain links TRBV5-4 with TRBJ2-3, with TRBD2 matching 13 bases. Losses at the gene ends were 4 bases for V and 2 bases for J; bases not matched to a gene: 4. CDR1 is SGHNT, CDR2 YYREEE, per germline (reference sequence). The CDR3 has 16 amino acids. The CDR3 loop is CASSLLAGGATDTQYF. The CDR3 coding sequence is TGTGCCAGCAGCCTACTAGCGGGAGGGGCCACAGATACGCAGTATTTT.

The chain carries TRBV28 and TRBJ2-7; maybe TRBD1 (7 bases). The CDR3 consists of 15 residues. Germline CDR1 MDHEN, CDR2 SYDVKM. The V and J ends lost 5 bases and 5 bases respectively, with 19 bases between them. CDR3 bases: TGTGCCAGCAGTAAAAGCAGGGGGGTTCGGGACGAGCAGTACTTC. The encoded protein is CASSKSRGVRDEQYF.

In its sample, this clone was seen a few times. The CDR3 DNA sequence: TGTGCCAGCGGACCCGACAGTTCCCAAGAGACCCAGTACTTC. Translated: CASGPDSSQETQYF. The J gene is TRBJ2-5, the V gene TRBV5-5; possible D gene TRBD1, 5 bases. Deletions cut 7 bases from V and 1 base from J, with 14 bases between. The CDR3 is made up of 14 amino acids. Germline V gene sequence: CDR1 SGHKS, CDR2 YYEKEE (reference sequence). Full variable domain (remainder filled in from reference TRBV5-5 and TRBJ2-5): DAGVTQSPTHLIKTRGQQVTLRCSPISGHKSVSWYQQVLGQGPQFIFQYYEKEERGRGNFPDRFSARQFPNYSSELNVNALLLGDSALYLCASGPDSSQETQYFGPGTRLLVL.

The chain combines TRBV4-1 with TRBJ1-2; D not resolved. V was shortened by 5 bases and J by 11 bases, with 21 bases between the two germline ends. CDR1 is MGHRA, CDR2 YSYEKL, per germline. CDR3 length: 14 amino acids. The CDR3 sequence is CASSSSAGLGRYTF. The CDR3 nucleotides are TGCGCCAGCAGCTCATCAGCAGGCCTAGGAAGGTACACCTTC.

This rearrangement joins TRBV4-2 to TRBJ2-3; 7 bases are shared with TRBD1. This CDR3 region has 15 residues. V lost 2 bases to trimming and J lost 6 bases; unmatched junction nucleotides: 8. The germline V gene has CDR1 LGHNA and CDR2 YNFKEQ. CDR3 in amino acids: CASSQRQGVLDTQYF. CDR3 coding DNA: TGTGCCAGCAGCCAAAGACAGGGTGTATTGGATACGCAGTATTTT.

The chain is built from TRBV27 and TRBJ2-2, with unresolved D. Germline CDR1 and CDR2: MNHEY and SMNVEV (reference sequence). This CDR3 contains 11 residues. The V and J ends lost 8 bases and 3 bases respectively, with 4 bases between them. Here the CDR3 reads CASGHTGELFF. Written as DNA, the CDR3 is TGTGCCAGCGGGCACACCGGGGAGCTGTTTTTT.

This chain uses TRBV10-3 with TRBJ2-7, with D tentatively TRBD2 (7 bases). Germline lookup yields CDR1 ENHRY and CDR2 SYGVKD. The CDR3 totals 13 residues. V was clipped by 6 bases and J by 6 bases, with 15 bases between them. CDR3 amino acids: CAISGVRGGEQYF. The CDR3 bases are TGTGCCATCAGCGGGGTGAGGGGGGGCGAGCAGTACTTC.